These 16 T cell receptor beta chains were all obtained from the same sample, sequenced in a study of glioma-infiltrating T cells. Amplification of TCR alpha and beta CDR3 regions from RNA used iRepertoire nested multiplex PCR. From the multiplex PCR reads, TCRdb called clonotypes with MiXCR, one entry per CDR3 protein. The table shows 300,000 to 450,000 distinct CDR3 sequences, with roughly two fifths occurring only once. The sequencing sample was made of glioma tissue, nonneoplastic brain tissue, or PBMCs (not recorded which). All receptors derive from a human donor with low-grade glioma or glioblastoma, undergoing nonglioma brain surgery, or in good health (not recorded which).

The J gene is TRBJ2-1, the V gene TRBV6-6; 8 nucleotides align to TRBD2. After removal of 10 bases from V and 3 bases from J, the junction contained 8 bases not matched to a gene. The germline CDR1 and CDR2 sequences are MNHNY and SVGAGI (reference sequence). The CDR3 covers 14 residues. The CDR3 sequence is CAIKGAGDYNEQFF. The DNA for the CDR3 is TGTGCCATCAAGGGAGCGGGGGACTACAATGAGCAGTTCTTC.

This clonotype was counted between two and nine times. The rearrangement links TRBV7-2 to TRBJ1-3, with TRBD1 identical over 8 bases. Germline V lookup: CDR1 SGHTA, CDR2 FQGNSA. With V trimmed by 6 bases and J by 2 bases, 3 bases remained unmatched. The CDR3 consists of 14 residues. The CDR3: CASRQTGAGNTIYF. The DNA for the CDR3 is TGTGCCAGCAGACAGACAGGGGCTGGAAACACCATATATTTT.

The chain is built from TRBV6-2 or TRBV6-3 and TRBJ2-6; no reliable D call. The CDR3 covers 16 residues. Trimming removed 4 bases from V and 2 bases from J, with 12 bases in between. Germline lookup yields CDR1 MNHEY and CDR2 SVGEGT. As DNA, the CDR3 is TGTGCCAGCAGTTCGTTGGAATACACTGGGGCCAACGTCCTGACTTTC. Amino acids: CASSSLEYTGANVLTF.

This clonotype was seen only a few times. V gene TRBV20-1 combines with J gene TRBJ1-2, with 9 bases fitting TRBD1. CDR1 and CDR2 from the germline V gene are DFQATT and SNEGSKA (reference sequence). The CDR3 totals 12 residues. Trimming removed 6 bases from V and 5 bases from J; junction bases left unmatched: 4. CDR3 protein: CSAGTGLYGYTF. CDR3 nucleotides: TGCAGTGCCGGGACAGGGCTTTATGGCTACACCTTC.

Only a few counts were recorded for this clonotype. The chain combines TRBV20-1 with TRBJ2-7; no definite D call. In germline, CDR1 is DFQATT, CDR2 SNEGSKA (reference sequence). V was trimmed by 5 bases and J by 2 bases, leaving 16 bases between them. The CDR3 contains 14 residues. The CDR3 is CSAHRGVETYEQYF. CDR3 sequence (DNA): TGCAGTGCTCATCGAGGAGTGGAAACCTACGAGCAGTACTTC.

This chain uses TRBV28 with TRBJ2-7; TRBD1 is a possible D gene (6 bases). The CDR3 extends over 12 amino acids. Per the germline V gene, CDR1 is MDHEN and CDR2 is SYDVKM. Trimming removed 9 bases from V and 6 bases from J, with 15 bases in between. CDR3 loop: CASSMSRGEQYF. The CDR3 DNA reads TGTGCCAGTAGTATGAGCAGGGGCGAGCAGTACTTC. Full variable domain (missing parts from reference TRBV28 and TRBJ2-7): DVKVTQSSRYLVKRTGEKVFLECVQDMDHENMFWYRQDPGLGLRLIYFSYDVKMKEKGDIPEGYSVSREKKERFSLILESASTNQTSMYLCASSMSRGEQYFGPGTRLTVT.

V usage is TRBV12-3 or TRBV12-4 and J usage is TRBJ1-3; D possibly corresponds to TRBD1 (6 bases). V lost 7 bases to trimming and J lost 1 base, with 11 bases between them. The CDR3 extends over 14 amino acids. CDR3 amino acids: CASTLGTSGNTIYF. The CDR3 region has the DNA TGTGCCAGCACATTAGGGACATCTGGAAACACCATATATTTT.

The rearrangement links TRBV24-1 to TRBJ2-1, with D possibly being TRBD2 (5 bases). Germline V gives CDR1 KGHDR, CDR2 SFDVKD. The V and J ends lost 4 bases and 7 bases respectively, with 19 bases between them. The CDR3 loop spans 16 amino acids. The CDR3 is CATSDPGNSVGNEQFF. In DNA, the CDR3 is TGTGCCACCAGTGACCCCGGGAATAGCGTAGGTAATGAGCAGTTCTTC.

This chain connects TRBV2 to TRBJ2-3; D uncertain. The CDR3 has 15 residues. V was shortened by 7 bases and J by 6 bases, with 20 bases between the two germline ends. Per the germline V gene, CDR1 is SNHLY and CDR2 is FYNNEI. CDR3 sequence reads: CASKPAAGRMDTQYF. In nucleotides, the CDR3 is TGTGCCAGCAAACCGGCAGCAGGTCGTATGGATACGCAGTATTTT.

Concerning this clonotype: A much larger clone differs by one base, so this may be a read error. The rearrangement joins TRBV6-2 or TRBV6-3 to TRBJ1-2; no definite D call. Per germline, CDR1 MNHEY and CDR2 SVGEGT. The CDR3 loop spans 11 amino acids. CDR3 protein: CASSFSYGYNF. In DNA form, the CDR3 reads TGTGCCAGCAGTTTCAGCTATGGCTACAACTTC.

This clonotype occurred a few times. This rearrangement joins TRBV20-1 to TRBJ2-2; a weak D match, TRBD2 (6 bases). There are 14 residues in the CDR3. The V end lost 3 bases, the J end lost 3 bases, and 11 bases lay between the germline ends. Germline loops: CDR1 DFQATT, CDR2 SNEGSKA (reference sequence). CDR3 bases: TGCAGTGCTAGTCGGGGGAGACACACCGGGGAGCTGTTTTTT. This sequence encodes CSASRGRHTGELFF.

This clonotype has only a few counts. The CDR3 is CASSSGLWEETQYF. The CDR3 DNA reads TGCGCCAGCAGTTCGGGACTCTGGGAAGAGACCCAGTACTTC. J is TRBJ2-5 and V is TRBV4-1; TRBD2 is a possible D gene (6 bases). CDR1 and CDR2 (germline): MGHRA, YSYEKL. V lost 6 bases, J lost 3 bases, and 14 bases lay in between. This CDR3 spans 14 amino acids.

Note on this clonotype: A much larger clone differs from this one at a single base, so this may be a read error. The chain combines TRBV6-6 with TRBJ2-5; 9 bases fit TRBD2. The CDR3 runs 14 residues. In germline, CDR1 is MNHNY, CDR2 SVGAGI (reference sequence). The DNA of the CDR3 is TGTGCCAGCAGTTCGCGGGGGGGCCAAGGGACCCAGTACTTC. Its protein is CASSSRGGQGTQYF.

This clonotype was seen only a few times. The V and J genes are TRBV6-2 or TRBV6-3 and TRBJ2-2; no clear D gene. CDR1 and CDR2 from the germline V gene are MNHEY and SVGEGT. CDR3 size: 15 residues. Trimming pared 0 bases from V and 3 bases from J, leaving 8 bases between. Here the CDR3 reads CASSYSDGYTGELFF. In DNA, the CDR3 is TGTGCCAGCAGTTACTCCGACGGGTACACCGGGGAGCTGTTTTTT.

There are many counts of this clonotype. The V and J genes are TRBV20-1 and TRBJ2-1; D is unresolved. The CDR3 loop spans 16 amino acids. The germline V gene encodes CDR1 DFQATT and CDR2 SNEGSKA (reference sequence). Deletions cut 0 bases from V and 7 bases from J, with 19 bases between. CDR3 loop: CSARDSPVALGNEQFF. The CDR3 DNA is TGCAGTGCTAGAGATTCGCCAGTGGCCCTTGGGAATGAGCAGTTCTTC.

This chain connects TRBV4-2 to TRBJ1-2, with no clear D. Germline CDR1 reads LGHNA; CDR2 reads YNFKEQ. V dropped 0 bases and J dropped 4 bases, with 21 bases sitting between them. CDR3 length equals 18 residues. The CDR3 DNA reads TGTGCCAGCAGCCAAGATCTTCCACACGGAGAATCGGTCTATGGCTACACCTTC. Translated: CASSQDLPHGESVYGYTF.